This TCR beta chain was recovered during a study of OX40 agonist ivuxolimab in advanced cancers. Study results and limitations: Expanded peripheral T cell antigen specificity was not determined.

Using immunoSEQ multiplex PCR, the repertoire was profiled, and TCRdb retains in-frame clones only, with some absent. The table includes 40,000 or so clones, about 89% detected once. Concerning this clone itself: Its antigen is unknown.

V shed 7 bases, J shed 4 bases, and the junction held 12 bases outside the gene matches. In germline, CDR1 is MDHEN, CDR2 SYDVKM. The CDR3 loop spans 16 amino acids. This clonotype was obtained from an adult with an advanced solid tumor such as melanoma, head and neck, liver or kidney cancer. The specimen comprised CD4+ or CD8+ T cells sorted from blood, sampled in a trial of the OX40 agonist ivuxolimab. The chain links TRBV28 to TRBJ2-3, with 9 bases that match TRBD2. DNA for the CDR3: TGTGCCAGCACATCAAGGCGGGGGGGAAGTCCAGATACGCAGTATTTT. This sequence encodes CASTSRRGGSPDTQYF.